The 5 T cell receptor beta chains below were found in one sample sequenced in a study of tissue T cells after allogeneic stem cell transplantation. Documented time point: mouse harvest day 7 after allogeneic transplant. Each mouse received 10^7 T-cell-depleted marrow cells plus 10^6 splenic CD5+ T cells by tail vein. Repertoires were generated with immunoSEQ multiplex PCR, while TCRdb's copy carries only in-frame clones and drops some. The sample has approximately 6,100 clones; roughly 45% are singletons. The sequenced sample was skin. Receptors were obtained from a female BALB/c mouse given C57BL/6 T cells with graft-versus-host disease after an allogeneic hematopoietic cell transplant.

For this clone: The genes and germline here are from mouse. The read gets to within 1 residue of the CDR3 end, and the germline J gene fills in the rest. This chain connects TRBV19 to TRBJ2-4; TRBD2 matches 10 bases. The CDR3 spans 14 residues. Trimming at V came to 4 bases and at J to 7 bases, leaving 6 bases not matched to a gene. CDR1 is FNHDT and CDR2 is SITEND in the germline V gene (reference sequence). Incomplete CDR3 DNA: TGTGCCAGCAGTCGTCTGGGGGGGCTCGACACCTTGTAC. Its translation is CASSRLGGLDTLY. The complete CDR3 protein is CASSRLGGLDTLYF.

As regards this clone: Here the gene names and germline are mouse. The read finishes 1 residue shy of the CDR3 end, and the germline J gene is used to complete it. The V gene is TRBV19, the J gene TRBJ1-4; D possibly corresponds to TRBD1 (6 bases). Germline CDR1 and CDR2: FNHDT and SITEND (reference sequence). The CDR3 runs to 15 residues. V was cut by 4 bases and J by 0 bases, with 10 bases left in between. This CDR3 reads CASSRQEISNERLFF. The DNA read from the CDR3 is TGTGCCAGCAGTCGACAGGAAATTTCCAACGAAAGATTATTT.

Of note for this clone: Gene labels here are mouse ones. Read sequence stops 1 residue before the CDR3 end, and the germline J gene provides the missing end. The chain recombines TRBV23 with TRBJ2-5. Germline V gene data show CDR1 as KGHTA and CDR2 as FQNQQP. The CDR3 contains 14 residues. CDR3 protein: CSSSQRDGQDTQYF. The covered CDR3 bases are TGCTCCAGCAGTCAGCGGGACGGCCAAGACACCCAGTAC. The full variable domain, in which reference TRBV23 and TRBJ2-5 provide the parts outside the CDR3, is DAAVTQKPRYLIKMKGQEAEMKCIPEKGHTAVFWYQQKQSKELKFLIYFQNQQPLDQIDMVKERFSAVCPSSSLCSLGIRTCEAEDSALYLCSSSQRDGQDTQYFGPGTRLLVL.

For this clone: Gene names are mouse gene names. The CDR3 end lies 1 residue beyond the end of the read and is filled in from the germline J gene. This chain links TRBV23 with TRBJ2-4; the table's D call, TRBD1, was not checked against the DNA. This CDR3 is 14 amino acids long. Germline-derived CDR1 and CDR2 are KGHTA and FQNQQP. Partial CDR3 DNA: TGCTCCAGCAGTCAAGACAGAGGTCAAAACACCTTGTAC. Translating it yields CSSSQDRGQNTLY. The CDR3 in its entirety is CSSSQDRGQNTLYF.

About this clone: Genes and germline come from the mouse. The read stops 1 residue short of the end of the CDR3; the missing end is completed from the germline J gene. The chain uses TRBV15 and TRBJ2-7; TRBD2 aligns across 11 bases. The CDR3 is 15 residues long. Unmatched junction bases numbered 7, after V lost 6 bases and J lost 3 bases. Per the germline V gene, CDR1 is SGHND and CDR2 is FRSKSL. The sequenced CDR3 bases are TGTGCCAGCAGCCCCGACTGGGGGGGGGACTATGAACAGTAC. This sequence encodes CASSPDWGGDYEQY. The CDR3 reads in full as CASSPDWGGDYEQYF.